This T cell receptor beta chain was captured by sequencing in a study of control samples from healthy donors and cancer patients. There are 15 residues in the CDR3. Germline V CDR1 and CDR2: MNHEY, SMNVEV (reference sequence). V lost 4 bases to trimming and J lost 4 bases; unmatched junction nucleotides: 5. The method was immunoSEQ multiplex PCR; TCRdb's version includes in-frame clones alone and lacks a portion of them. The sample lists some 79,000 clones; more than 85% were seen once. The sequencing input was blood. The genes are TRBV27 and TRBJ1-4; 8 nucleotides match TRBD1. The TCR originated in a woman in her fifties or sixties in good health. The CDR3 DNA is TGTGCCAGCAGTTATACGACAGGGGATAATGAAAAACTGTTTTTT. It is translated as CASSYTTGDNEKLFF. The full variable domain, rest sourced from reference TRBV27 and TRBJ1-4, is EAQVTQNPRYLITVTGKKLTVTCSQNMNHEYMSWYRQDPGLGLRQIYYSMNVEVTDKGDVPEGYKVSRKEKRNFPLILESPSPNQTSLYFCASSYTTGDNEKLFFGSGTQLSVL.